Below, one T cell receptor (beta chain) is given with its context. The antigen is unknown. TCRdb's copy holds only in-frame clones and misses some; the assay was immunoSEQ multiplex PCR. The profile covers around 30,000 clones, with under 90% appearing a single time and about 7% taken by the ten largest. This entry comes from a study of lymphopenia after photon versus proton radiotherapy. Overall study results and limits: A bigger post-nadir fall in TCR diversity correlated inversely with survival time in deceased patients. Proton therapy kept repertoires fairly stable, unlike photons, which gained effector/memory cells.

The sample consisted of peripheral blood, taken from a patient treated with photon-based radiotherapy. This clonotype originated in a woman between 45 and 65 years old with pancreatic cancer.

The CDR3: CASSPVGADEQFF. The CDR3 region has the DNA TGTGCCAGCTCACCAGTGGGGGCGGATGAGCAGTTCTTC. The genes are TRBV18 and TRBJ2-1; a possible D gene is TRBD1 (6 bases). Germline CDR1 reads KGHSH; CDR2 reads LQKENI. The V end was cut by 2 bases, the J end by 8 bases, with 10 bases between. The CDR3 runs to 13 residues.